The 12 T cell receptor beta chains below come from one sample, sequenced in a study of shared clonotypes between healthy human individuals. Data came from immunoSEQ multiplex PCR; TCRdb stores just in-frame clones and leaves some out. Here the sample spans about 2.4 million clones, 80% to 95% being singletons. Sequenced sample: naive CD4+ T cells from PBMCs. Regarding subset: CD45RA+ positively selected. The receptors derive from a man younger than 35 in good health. Some clones in this sample may be carry-over from other donors' samples.

Only a few counts were recorded for this clone. The gene calls are TRBV6-5 and TRBJ1-1; D unresolved. The CDR3 extends over 14 amino acids. The germline gives CDR1 MNHEY, CDR2 SVGAGI. The germline V and J ends were trimmed by 1 base and 0 bases, with 6 bases remaining between them. The CDR3 coding sequence is TGTGCCAGCAGTTACTTCCCAGTGAACACTGAAGCTTTCTTT. Translating it yields CASSYFPVNTEAFF.

This clone was seen just once. This sequence joins TRBV7-3 and TRBJ2-1; D ambiguous. Germline CDR1 reads SGHTA; CDR2 reads FQGTGA. The CDR3 runs to 13 residues. V was shortened by 4 bases and J by 6 bases, with 10 bases between the two germline ends. The CDR3 reads CASSSVRSNEQFF. For the CDR3, the DNA is TGTGCCAGCAGCTCTGTCCGGAGCAATGAGCAGTTCTTC.

The genes are TRBV11-2 and TRBJ2-3; a possible D gene is TRBD1 (5 bases). Germline CDR1 and CDR2: SGHAT and FQNNGV. Trimming pared 5 bases from V and 0 bases from J, leaving 12 bases between. CDR3 length: 15 amino acids. For the CDR3, the DNA is TGTGCCAGCAGCCGACAGTATACTAGCACAGATACGCAGTATTTT. It specifies CASSRQYTSTDTQYF.

The chain links TRBV28 to TRBJ1-5; 10 positions agree with TRBD1. After removal of 7 bases from V and 6 bases from J, the junction contained 12 bases not matched to a gene. CDR1 and CDR2 from the germline V gene are MDHEN and SYDVKM. The CDR3 loop spans 16 amino acids. CDR3 coding DNA: TGTGCCAGCACCCCGGAGGGGACAGGGGAGGGTCAGCCCCAGCATTTT. Translating gives CASTPEGTGEGQPQHF.

CDR3 amino acids: CASSPRDSHQLGETQYF. The CDR3 region has the DNA TGTGCCAGCAGCCCCCGGGACTCCCATCAGCTTGGGGAGACCCAGTACTTC. The chain combines TRBV7-8 with TRBJ2-5, with D possibly TRBD2 on 6 matching bases. Per germline, CDR1 SGHVS and CDR2 FQNEAQ. The CDR3 runs 17 residues. V was cut by 5 bases and J by 5 bases, with 24 bases left in between.

The genes are TRBV7-2 and TRBJ2-7; 8 nucleotides align to TRBD2. The CDR3 has 14 amino acids. With V trimmed by 1 base and J by 6 bases, 5 bases remained unmatched. Germline values: CDR1 SGHTA, CDR2 FQGNSA. The CDR3, as DNA: TGTGCCAGCAGCTTAGTGGGGACTAGGGGCGAGCAGTACTTC. Translation: CASSLVGTRGEQYF.

J is TRBJ2-7 and V is TRBV19, with 8 bases aligning to TRBD1. CDR3 length: 15 amino acids. V lost 6 bases to trimming and J lost 1 base; unmatched junction nucleotides: 8. CDR1 and CDR2 (germline): LNHDA, SQIVND (reference sequence). In nucleotides, the CDR3 is TGTGCCAGTAGGATGGGGACAGGTGAGTCCTACGAGCAGTACTTC. The encoded protein is CASRMGTGESYEQYF.

The rearrangement uses TRBV10-2 and TRBJ1-5, with 7 nucleotides matching TRBD1. Germline V gives CDR1 WSHSY, CDR2 SAAADI. This CDR3 contains 16 residues. The V segment lost 2 bases and the J segment 5 bases; nucleotides outside the gene matches: 9. The CDR3 region is CASSEPRDSQDQPQHF. DNA for the CDR3: TGCGCCAGCAGTGAGCCCCGGGACAGCCAAGATCAGCCCCAGCATTTT.

The chain is built from TRBV27 and TRBJ2-7; 13 nucleotides align to TRBD2. The V segment lost 5 bases and the J segment 3 bases; nucleotides outside the gene matches: 7. The germline CDR1 and CDR2 sequences are MNHEY and SMNVEV (reference sequence). There are 16 residues in the CDR3. The CDR3: CASSPRTSGSGYEQYF. Written as DNA, the CDR3 is TGTGCCAGCAGTCCGCGGACTAGCGGGAGCGGCTACGAGCAGTACTTC.

V usage is TRBV5-1 and J usage is TRBJ2-5; 8 nucleotides align to TRBD1. CDR1 and CDR2 (germline): SGHRS, YFSETQ. Trimming removed 4 bases from V and 2 bases from J; junction bases left unmatched: 7. This CDR3 has 15 residues. The CDR3 DNA reads as TGCGCCAGCAGCCGGGACAGGCCGGGGCAAGAGACCCAGTACTTC. Translated: CASSRDRPGQETQYF.

The chain is built from TRBV5-1 and TRBJ2-5; D call uncertain. Trimming cost V 5 bases and J 1 base, with 15 bases left between them. Per the germline V gene, CDR1 is SGHRS and CDR2 is YFSETQ. The CDR3 length is 15 residues. The CDR3 bases are TGCGCCAGCAGGCCGTCGGTCCAGATCCAAGAGACCCAGTACTTC. Translated: CASRPSVQIQETQYF.

This chain links TRBV20-1 with TRBJ1-4, with D unclear. The CDR3 is 11 residues long. From germline, CDR1 is DFQATT and CDR2 SNEGSKA (reference sequence). V was pared by 8 bases and J by 8 bases, with 12 bases between. In nucleotides, the CDR3 is TGCAGTCAAAACAGAGGCGAAAAACTGTTTTTT. It translates to CSQNRGEKLFF.